The T cell receptor (beta chain) under discussion was sequenced for a study of blood T cell repertoires in COVID-19. In the study overall: T cells, B-cell-depleted T cells, or PBMCs supplied cDNA or gDNA.

Methods used by the authors: Amplification of reference gene primers provided the estimated nucleated cell counts. Sequenced by immunoSEQ multiplex PCR; TCRdb stores in-frame clones only, minus some. D and trimming were read from the DNA, whereas the V and J calls and clone size are those reported in that table. The data hold 120,000 or so clones, with 75% to 85% observed a single time. This CDR3 has 10 amino acids. The chain links TRBV21-1 to TRBJ2-1; TRBD1, as called in the table, went unchecked against the DNA. TRBV21-1 is a recognized pseudogene. This receptor was identified in a woman aged 55-70 years with acute or convalescent COVID-19. Material: peripheral blood. The chain's CDR3 is CAVDGQKQFF. The CDR3 DNA follows: TGTGCCGTAGACGGACAGAAGCAGTTCTTC.